This T cell receptor (beta chain) stems from a study of blood T cell repertoires in COVID-19. On the study more broadly: Donors in the United States, Italy and Spain gave samples during acute or convalescent COVID-19.

Only a few counts were recorded for this clone. Some clones are missing from TCRdb's copy, which holds only in-frame ones; the method was immunoSEQ multiplex PCR. This sample has about 220,000 clones, with around 85% found just once. This CDR3 is built from 16 residues. Germline V lookup: CDR1 SGHRS, CDR2 YFSETQ. J gave up 3 bases and V 0 bases, and 8 bases lay outside the gene matches. The TCR was taken from a woman aged 65 to 85 with COVID-19, enrolled during active disease. The chain combines TRBV5-1 with TRBJ2-7; TRBD1 matches at 8 bases. The sequencing sample was made of peripheral blood. The CDR3 loop is CASSLVPGQENYEQYF. The CDR3 nucleotides are TGCGCCAGCAGCTTGGTTCCGGGACAGGAGAACTACGAGCAGTACTTC. The full variable domain, with the rest looked up from reference TRBV5-1 and TRBJ2-7, is KAGVTQTPRYLIKTRGQQVTLSCSPISGHRSVSWYQQTPGQGLQFLFEYFSETQRNKGNFPGRFSGRQFSNSRSEMNVSTLELGDSALYLCASSLVPGQENYEQYFGPGTRLTVT.